This is a list of T cell receptor beta chains from one sample in a study of identical twins. Each CDR3 protein gets one entry after TCRdb re-called the 5' RACE reads with MiXCR. This sample has some 1,600,000 distinct CDR3 sequences, with under 35% found just once. Sample: cord blood. The receptors shown here come from a newborn girl in good health. Each CDR3 is given with its conserved first and last residue. The order of the fields is clone size, D gene, J gene, V gene, CDR3 DNA, CDR3 protein. The D gene is left open where the match is weak. Only some rows state a clone size, as once, few, many or a class for expanded clones.

size: many; D: .; J: TRBJ1-2; V: TRBV29-1; DNA: TGCAGCGTGGCTGAAGCAAACAGGGTACCCCTTTTCTATGGCTACACCTTC; CDR3: CSVAEANRVPLFYGYTF
size: many; D: .; J: TRBJ1-2; V: TRBV5-1; DNA: TGCGCCAGCAGCTTGGTTGGCTACACCTTC; CDR3: CASSLVGYTF
size: .; D: TRBD1; J: TRBJ2-7; V: TRBV28; DNA: TGTGCCAGCAACAGGGGGCGAATAGTCTCCTACGAGCAGTACTTC; CDR3: CASNRGRIVSYEQYF
size: .; D: TRBD2; J: TRBJ2-7; V: TRBV25-1; DNA: TGTGCCAGCAGTGAGTCTAGCGGGTTCCTCTACGAGCAGTACTTC; CDR3: CASSESSGFLYEQYF
size: few; D: TRBD1; J: TRBJ1-6; V: TRBV20-1; DNA: TGCAGTGCTATGGGACAGCCTAATTCACCCCTCCACTTT; CDR3: CSAMGQPNSPLHF
size: few; D: .; J: TRBJ2-1; V: TRBV28; DNA: TGTGCCAGCAGTTTATCAGTAGCGGCGAGCCATGAGCAGTTCTTC; CDR3: CASSLSVAASHEQFF
size: .; D: TRBD2; J: TRBJ2-5; V: TRBV5-1; DNA: TGCGCCAGCAGCTCGACTAGCTCCTTTGAGCAGTACTTC; CDR3: CASSSTSSFEQYF
size: few; D: .; J: TRBJ1-1; V: TRBV5-1; DNA: TGCGCCAGCAGCTTGAACTCCTACAGGAACACTGAAGCTTTCTTT; CDR3: CASSLNSYRNTEAFF
size: .; D: TRBD2; J: TRBJ2-1; V: TRBV6-6; DNA: TGTGCCAGCAGTTACCGGGGTAGCGGGAGGTCGAAGTTCTTC; CDR3: CASSYRGSGRSKFF
size: few; D: .; J: TRBJ1-4; V: TRBV5-1; DNA: TGCGCCAGCAGCCCCCGTGGGCCTGAAAAACTGTTTTTT; CDR3: CASSPRGPEKLFF
size: few; D: .; J: TRBJ1-1; V: TRBV6-1; DNA: TGTGCCAGCAGCCTTGAAGGACAATTGAACACTGAAGCTTTCTTT; CDR3: CASSLEGQLNTEAFF
size: .; D: .; J: TRBJ2-7; V: TRBV6-6; DNA: TGTGCCAGCAGTTACTCGGACGGGGGCGAGCAGTACTTC; CDR3: CASSYSDGGEQYF
size: .; D: TRBD2; J: TRBJ2-7; V: TRBV29-1; DNA: TGCAGCGCCCGGACTAGCGGGAGCCTCTCCTACGAGCAGTACTTC; CDR3: CSARTSGSLSYEQYF
size: .; D: TRBD2; J: TRBJ2-5; V: TRBV20-1; DNA: TGCAGTGCTAGGATCGGGGGGGTCCAAGAGACCCAGTACTTC; CDR3: CSARIGGVQETQYF
size: few; D: TRBD1; J: TRBJ1-5; V: TRBV7-8; DNA: TGTGCCAGCAGCTTAGCGGGGACAGACTATAGCAATCAGCCCCAGCATTTT; CDR3: CASSLAGTDYSNQPQHF
size: .; D: TRBD2; J: TRBJ2-7; V: TRBV28; DNA: TGTGCCAGCAGACCCTATAGCGGGAGGTACGAGCAGTACTTC; CDR3: CASRPYSGRYEQYF
size: .; D: TRBD2; J: TRBJ2-1; V: TRBV9; DNA: TGTGCCAGCAGCGTAGGGGGACTAGCGAGTGAGCAGTTCTTC; CDR3: CASSVGGLASEQFF
size: many; D: .; J: TRBJ2-7; V: TRBV21-1; DNA: TGTGCCAGCAGCTATAGGTACTTC; CDR3: CASSYRYF